The entry below describes one TCR beta chain. These data come from a study of beta chain features in type 1 diabetes. Background on the study: Similarity in age, gender and cell yields was seen between patients and healthy donors.

Every isolated RNA sample was fully reverse transcribed, so sequencing captured expressed TCRB transcripts. Generated by immunoSEQ multiplex PCR, the TCRdb table keeps only in-frame clones and is missing some. The table includes some 900,000 clones, roughly a sixth detected once. Averaging approximately 0.11 L, one heparinised blood draw was given by each donor. The CDR3 loop spans 15 amino acids. CDR1 and CDR2 (germline): MDHEN, SYDVKM. V dropped 2 bases and J dropped 2; count of bases not matched to a gene: 5. The chain uses TRBV28 and TRBJ1-2; the match to TRBD1 covers 7 bases. Sequencing was performed on naive CD4+ T cells from blood. The TCR comes from a woman in her late teens or twenties in good health. This CDR3 is CASSLTDRVNYGYTF. The CDR3 nucleotides are TGTGCCAGCAGTTTAACAGACAGGGTGAACTATGGCTACACCTTC.